This is a list of T cell receptor beta chains from one sample in a study of neurological immune-mediated disorders. TCRdb re-analysed the 5' RACE reads in MiXCR, keeping a single row per CDR3 protein. Counted here are tens of thousands of distinct CDR3 sequences, 12% occurring once; the ten biggest clones make up 7.5% to 9.5%. Sequences were obtained from PBMCs. The receptor source for this set is a male donor with HTLV-1-associated myelopathy (HAM/TSP). Each CDR3 is given with its conserved first and last residue. Fields, in order: CDR3 DNA, CDR3 protein, D gene, J gene, clone size, CDR3 length, V gene. A D gene is named only where the DNA matches it firmly. The size of a clone is reported for some rows only, either as once, few or many, or as a class for expanded clones.

DNA: TGTGCCACCAGGGGACAGAGGAACACCGGGGAGCTGTTTTTT
CDR3: CATRGQRNTGELFF
D: TRBD1
J: TRBJ2-2
size: many
length: 14
V: TRBV24-1

DNA: TGCAGTTCTAACAGGGGGCCCTACAATGAGCAGTTCTTC
CDR3: CSSNRGPYNEQFF
D: TRBD1
J: TRBJ2-1
size: many
length: 13
V: TRBV20-1

DNA: TGTGCCAGCAGTTCAAGGACGGGCTACACAGATACGCAGTATTTT
CDR3: CASSSRTGYTDTQYF
D: NA
J: TRBJ2-3
size: NA
length: 15
V: TRBV6-2/TRBV6-3

DNA: TGCAGTGCTAGAATGTCAGGGGGCTCCTATAATTCACCCCTCCACTTT
CDR3: CSARMSGGSYNSPLHF
D: TRBD1
J: TRBJ1-6
size: many
length: 16
V: TRBV20-1

DNA: TGTGTCAGCAGCCGCTGGGGACAGGAAGACTATGGCTACACCTTC
CDR3: CVSSRWGQEDYGYTF
D: NA
J: TRBJ1-2
size: many
length: 15
V: TRBV3-2

DNA: TGTGCCAGCAGCGCCACTAACCTCAATGAGCAGTTCTTC
CDR3: CASSATNLNEQFF
D: NA
J: TRBJ2-1
size: many
length: 13
V: TRBV7-2

DNA: TGCGCCAGCAGCCAAGGGACAGGGGGCAGGCAATATACGCAGTATTTT
CDR3: CASSQGTGGRQYTQYF
D: TRBD1
J: TRBJ2-3
size: NA
length: 16
V: TRBV4-3

DNA: TGCAGTGCTAGCGGGCATCTCAATGAAAAACTGTTTTTT
CDR3: CSASGHLNEKLFF
D: NA
J: TRBJ1-4
size: few
length: 13
V: TRBV20-1

DNA: TGCGCCAGCAGCCCGACAGGGTTGATCACTGAAGCTTTCTTT
CDR3: CASSPTGLITEAFF
D: TRBD1
J: TRBJ1-1
size: many
length: 14
V: TRBV5-1

DNA: TGCGCCAGCAGTGTGACTGGACGGCGCTCCTACGAGCAGTACTTC
CDR3: CASSVTGRRSYEQYF
D: NA
J: TRBJ2-7
size: many
length: 15
V: TRBV5-1

DNA: TGCAGCGTTGGTTCTAGTACTTTTGAAAAACTGTTTTTT
CDR3: CSVGSSTFEKLFF
D: NA
J: TRBJ1-4
size: many
length: 13
V: TRBV29-1

DNA: TGTGCCAGCACCCAGAATAATGAAAAACTGTTTTTT
CDR3: CASTQNNEKLFF
D: NA
J: TRBJ1-4
size: many
length: 12
V: TRBV6-1

DNA: TGCGCCAGCAGCAGGGGACAGGGTTTATGGGCTTTCTTT
CDR3: CASSRGQGLWAFF
D: TRBD1
J: TRBJ1-1
size: many
length: 13
V: TRBV5-1

DNA: TGCAGTGTTCGGACAGGCCAAGAGACCCAGTACTTC
CDR3: CSVRTGQETQYF
D: TRBD1
J: TRBJ2-5
size: medium-sized
length: 12
V: TRBV20-1

DNA: TGCGCCAGCAGCTTAAGCGGCTCCTCAACTAATGAAAAACTGTTTTTT
CDR3: CASSLSGSSTNEKLFF
D: NA
J: TRBJ1-4
size: many
length: 16
V: TRBV5-1

DNA: TGTGCCAGCAGCTTAGAGGGCGGCTATTCACCCCTCCACTTT
CDR3: CASSLEGGYSPLHF
D: NA
J: TRBJ1-6
size: many
length: 14
V: TRBV7-8

DNA: TGCGCCAGCAGCTTCTTCGGTCGGTCAGACGGCACAGATACGCAGTATTTT
CDR3: CASSFFGRSDGTDTQYF
D: NA
J: TRBJ2-3
size: many
length: 17
V: TRBV5-1

DNA: TGTGCCAGCAGCTGGGGGGACACTGAAGCTTTCTTT
CDR3: CASSWGDTEAFF
D: NA
J: TRBJ1-1
size: many
length: 12
V: TRBV5-5

DNA: TGTGCCAGCACCTCAGGGGATTCTAAAAACATTCAGTACTTC
CDR3: CASTSGDSKNIQYF
D: NA
J: TRBJ2-4
size: few
length: 14
V: TRBV7-6

DNA: TGCAGCGTGGGGGGCGCAGTACGAGGCTACACCTTC
CDR3: CSVGGAVRGYTF
D: NA
J: TRBJ1-2
size: NA
length: 12
V: TRBV29-1

DNA: TGTGCCAGCAGCCAAGAACTCGGGGCGCTGTTTTTT
CDR3: CASSQELGALFF
D: NA
J: TRBJ2-2
size: NA
length: 12
V: TRBV14

DNA: TGCGCCAGCAGCCAAGAAGGCAGCTCCTCTTCCAAAAACATTCAGTACTTC
CDR3: CASSQEGSSSSKNIQYF
D: NA
J: TRBJ2-4
size: many
length: 17
V: TRBV4-3

DNA: TGCAGTGCTGACGTACGCTCCTATAATTCACCCCTCCACTTT
CDR3: CSADVRSYNSPLHF
D: NA
J: TRBJ1-6
size: many
length: 14
V: TRBV20-1

DNA: TGTGCCAGCAGCACGAGTACAGGGTACGAGCAGTACTTC
CDR3: CASSTSTGYEQYF
D: NA
J: TRBJ2-7
size: few
length: 13
V: TRBV11-2

DNA: TGTGCCAGCAGTGATCGAGAGGGGGACTACAGTAAAAGGGGGAAATATAGCAATCAGCCCCAGCATTTT
CDR3: CASSDREGDYSKRGKYSNQPQHF
D: NA
J: TRBJ1-5
size: many
length: 23
V: TRBV6-4